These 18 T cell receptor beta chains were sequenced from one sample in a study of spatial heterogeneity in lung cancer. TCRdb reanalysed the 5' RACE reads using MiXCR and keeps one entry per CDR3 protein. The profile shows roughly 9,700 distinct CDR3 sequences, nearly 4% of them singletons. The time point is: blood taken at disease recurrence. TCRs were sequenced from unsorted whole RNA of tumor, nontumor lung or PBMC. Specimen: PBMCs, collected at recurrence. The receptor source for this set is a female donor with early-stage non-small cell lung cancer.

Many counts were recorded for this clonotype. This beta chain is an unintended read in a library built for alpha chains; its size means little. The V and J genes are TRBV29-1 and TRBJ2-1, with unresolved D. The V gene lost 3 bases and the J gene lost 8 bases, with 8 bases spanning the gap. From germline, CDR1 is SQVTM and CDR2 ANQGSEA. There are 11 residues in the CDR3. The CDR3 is CSVEGNDEQFF. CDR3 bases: TGCAGCGTTGAGGGTAACGATGAGCAGTTCTTC.

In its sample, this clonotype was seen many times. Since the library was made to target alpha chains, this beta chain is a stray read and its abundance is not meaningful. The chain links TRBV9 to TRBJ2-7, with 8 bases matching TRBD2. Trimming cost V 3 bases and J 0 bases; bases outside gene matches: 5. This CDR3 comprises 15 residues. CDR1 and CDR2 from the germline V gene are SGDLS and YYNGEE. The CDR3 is CASSAGGESSYEQYF. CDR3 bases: TGTGCCAGCAGCGCCGGGGGGGAAAGCTCCTACGAGCAGTACTTC.

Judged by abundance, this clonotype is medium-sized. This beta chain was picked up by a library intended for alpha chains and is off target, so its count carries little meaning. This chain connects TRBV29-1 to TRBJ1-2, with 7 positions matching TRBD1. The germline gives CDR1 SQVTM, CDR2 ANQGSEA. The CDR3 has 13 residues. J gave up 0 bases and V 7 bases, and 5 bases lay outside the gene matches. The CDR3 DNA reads TGCAGCGCGACAGGGAAAACTAACTATGGCTACACCTTC. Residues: CSATGKTNYGYTF.

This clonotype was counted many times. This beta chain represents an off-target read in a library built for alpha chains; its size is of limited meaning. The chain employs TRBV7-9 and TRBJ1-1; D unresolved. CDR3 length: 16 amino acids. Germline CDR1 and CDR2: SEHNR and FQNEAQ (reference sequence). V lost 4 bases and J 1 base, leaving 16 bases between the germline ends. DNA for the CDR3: TGTGCCAGCAGCTCGCCTAGCGGCAGCAAGAACACTGAAGCTTTCTTT. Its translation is CASSSPSGSKNTEAFF.

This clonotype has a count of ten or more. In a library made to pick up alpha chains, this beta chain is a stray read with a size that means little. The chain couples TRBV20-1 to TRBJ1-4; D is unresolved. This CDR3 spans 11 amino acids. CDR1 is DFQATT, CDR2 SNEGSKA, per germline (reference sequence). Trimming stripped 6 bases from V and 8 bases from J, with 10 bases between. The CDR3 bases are TGCAGTGCACGGACGGGGGAAAAACTGTTTTTT. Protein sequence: CSARTGEKLFF.

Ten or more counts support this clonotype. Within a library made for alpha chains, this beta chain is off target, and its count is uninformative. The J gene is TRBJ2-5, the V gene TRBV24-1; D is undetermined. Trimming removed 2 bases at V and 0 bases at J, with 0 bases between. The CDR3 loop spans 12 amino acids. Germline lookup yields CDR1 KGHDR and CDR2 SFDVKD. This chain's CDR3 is CATSDYQETQYF. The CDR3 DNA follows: TGTGCCACCAGTGATTACCAAGAGACCCAGTACTTC.

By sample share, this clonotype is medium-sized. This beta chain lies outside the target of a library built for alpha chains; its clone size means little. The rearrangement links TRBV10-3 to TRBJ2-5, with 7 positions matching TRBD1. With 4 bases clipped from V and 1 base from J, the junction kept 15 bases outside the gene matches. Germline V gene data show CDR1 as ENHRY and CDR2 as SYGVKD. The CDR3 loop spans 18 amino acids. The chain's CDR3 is CAISALGSGQFAQETQYF. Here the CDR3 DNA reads TGTGCCATCAGTGCCCTAGGATCGGGACAGTTTGCCCAAGAGACCCAGTACTTC.

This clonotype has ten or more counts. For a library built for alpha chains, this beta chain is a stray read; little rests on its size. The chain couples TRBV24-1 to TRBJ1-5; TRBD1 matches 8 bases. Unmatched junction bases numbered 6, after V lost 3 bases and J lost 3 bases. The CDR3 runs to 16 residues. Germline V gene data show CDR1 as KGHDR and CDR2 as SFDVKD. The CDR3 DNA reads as TGTGCCACCAGTGATCCGCGGACAGGGTACAATCAGCCCCAGCATTTT. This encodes CATSDPRTGYNQPQHF.

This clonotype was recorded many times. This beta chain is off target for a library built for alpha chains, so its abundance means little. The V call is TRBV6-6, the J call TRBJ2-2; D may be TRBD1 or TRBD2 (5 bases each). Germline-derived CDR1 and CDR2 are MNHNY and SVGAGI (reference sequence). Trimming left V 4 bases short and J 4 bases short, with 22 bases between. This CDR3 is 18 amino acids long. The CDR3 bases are TGTGCCAGCAGTTCCCACCCTCTAGCTCACAGGACCACCGGGGAGCTGTTTTTT. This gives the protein CASSSHPLAHRTTGELFF.

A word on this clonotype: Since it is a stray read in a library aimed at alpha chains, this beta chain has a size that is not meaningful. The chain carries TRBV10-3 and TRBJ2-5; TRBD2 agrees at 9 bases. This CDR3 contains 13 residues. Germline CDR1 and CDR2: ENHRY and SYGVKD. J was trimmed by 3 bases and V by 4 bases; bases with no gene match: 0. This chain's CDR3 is CAISASGEETQYF. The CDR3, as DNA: TGTGCCATCAGTGCTAGCGGGGAAGAGACCCAGTACTTC.

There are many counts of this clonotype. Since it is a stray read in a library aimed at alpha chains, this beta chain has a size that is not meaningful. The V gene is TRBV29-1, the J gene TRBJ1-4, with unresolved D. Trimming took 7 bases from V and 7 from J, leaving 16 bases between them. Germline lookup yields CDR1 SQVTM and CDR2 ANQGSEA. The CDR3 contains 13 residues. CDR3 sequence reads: CSAFEGGGEKLFF. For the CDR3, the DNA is TGCAGCGCTTTCGAGGGAGGCGGTGAAAAACTGTTTTTT.

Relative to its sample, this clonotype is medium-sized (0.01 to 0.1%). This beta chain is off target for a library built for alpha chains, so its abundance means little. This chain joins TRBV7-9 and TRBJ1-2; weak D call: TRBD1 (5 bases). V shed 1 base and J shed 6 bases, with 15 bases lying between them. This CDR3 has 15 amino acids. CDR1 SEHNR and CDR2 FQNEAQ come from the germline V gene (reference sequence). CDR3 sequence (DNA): TGTGCCAGCAGCTTAGGTCTTTCGGGGGACCATGGCTACACCTTC. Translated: CASSLGLSGDHGYTF. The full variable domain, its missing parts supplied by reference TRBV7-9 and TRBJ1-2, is DTGVSQNPRHKITKRGQNVTFRCDPISEHNRLYWYRQTLGQGPEFLTYFQNEAQLEKSRLLSDRFSAERPKGSFSTLEIQRTEQGDSAMYLCASSLGLSGDHGYTFGSGTRLTVV.

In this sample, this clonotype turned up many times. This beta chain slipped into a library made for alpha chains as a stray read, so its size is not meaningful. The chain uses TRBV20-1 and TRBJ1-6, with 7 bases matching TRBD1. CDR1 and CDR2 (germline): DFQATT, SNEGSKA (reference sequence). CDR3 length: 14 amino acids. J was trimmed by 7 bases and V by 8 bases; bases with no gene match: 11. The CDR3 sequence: CSPSQGQTNSPLHF. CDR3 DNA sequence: TGCAGTCCCTCCCAGGGACAGACCAATTCACCCCTCCACTTT.

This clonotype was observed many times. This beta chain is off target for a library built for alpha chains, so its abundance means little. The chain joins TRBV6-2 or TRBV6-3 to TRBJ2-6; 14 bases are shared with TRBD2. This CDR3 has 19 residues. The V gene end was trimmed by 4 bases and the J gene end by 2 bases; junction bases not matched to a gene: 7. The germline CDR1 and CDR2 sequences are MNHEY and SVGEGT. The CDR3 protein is CASSSYAGLAGAGANVLTF. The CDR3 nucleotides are TGTGCCAGCAGTTCTTACGCGGGACTAGCGGGGGCTGGGGCCAACGTCCTGACTTTC.

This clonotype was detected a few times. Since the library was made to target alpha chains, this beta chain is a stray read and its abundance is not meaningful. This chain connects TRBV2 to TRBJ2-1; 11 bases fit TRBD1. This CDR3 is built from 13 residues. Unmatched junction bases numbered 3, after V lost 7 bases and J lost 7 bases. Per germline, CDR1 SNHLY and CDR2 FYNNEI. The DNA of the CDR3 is TGTGCCAGCAATCGGGACAGGGGGAATGAGCAGTTCTTC. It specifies CASNRDRGNEQFF.

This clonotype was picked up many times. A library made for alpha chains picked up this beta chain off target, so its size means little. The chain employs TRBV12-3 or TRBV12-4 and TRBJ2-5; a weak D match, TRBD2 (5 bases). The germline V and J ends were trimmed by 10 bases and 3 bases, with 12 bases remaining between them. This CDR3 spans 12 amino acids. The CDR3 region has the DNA TGTGCCACGGGAATTAGTAAAGAGACCCAGTACTTC. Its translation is CATGISKETQYF.

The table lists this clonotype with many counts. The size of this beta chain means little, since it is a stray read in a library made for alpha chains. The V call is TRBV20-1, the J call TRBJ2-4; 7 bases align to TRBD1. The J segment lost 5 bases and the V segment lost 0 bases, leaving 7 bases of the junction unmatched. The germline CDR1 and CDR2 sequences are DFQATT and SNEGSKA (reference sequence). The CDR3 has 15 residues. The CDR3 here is CSAREPKGAQNIQYF. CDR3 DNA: TGCAGTGCTAGAGAACCTAAGGGGGCCCAAAACATTCAGTACTTC.

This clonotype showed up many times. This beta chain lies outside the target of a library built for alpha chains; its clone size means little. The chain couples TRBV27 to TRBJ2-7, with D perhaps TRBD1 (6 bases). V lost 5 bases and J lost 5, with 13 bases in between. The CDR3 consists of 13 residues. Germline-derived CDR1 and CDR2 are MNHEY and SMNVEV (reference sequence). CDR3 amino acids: CASSPYRVDEQYF. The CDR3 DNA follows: TGTGCCAGCAGTCCATACAGGGTAGACGAGCAGTACTTC.